Detailed here is one TCR beta chain. The target antigen is unknown. This sample was taken from a study of T-cell memory formation after mild COVID-19. Germline assignment: CDR1 SGHTA and CDR2 FQGNSA. J was trimmed by 5 bases and V by 7 bases; bases with no gene match: 18. The CDR3 covers 18 residues. In TCRdb, the 5' RACE reads were re-called with MiXCR into one record per CDR3 protein. In the table there are hundreds of thousands of distinct CDR3 sequences, 20% to 25% of which are singletons. Broader study findings: Chiefly within CM and EM were the contracting CD4+ clones; CD8+ ones were within EMRA. Later expanders leaned CD4+, whereas day 15 to 85 contracting clones were balanced CD4/CD8. There were some responding clones in pre-infection memory, which suggested that cross-reactive memory had joined.

Source material: PBMCs or a T cell subset sorted from them (not recorded which). This TCR came from an adult woman who had mild COVID-19 (a few samples of this study predate the infection). Cell type and time point are not known. The chain employs TRBV7-2 and TRBJ2-2, with 8 bases that match TRBD2. CDR3 in DNA: TGTGCCAGCACCCTAGGGATCGGCGGGAGGAAAAGTACCGGGGAGCTGTTTTTT. Its protein product is CASTLGIGGRKSTGELFF. The variable domain in full, completed from reference TRBV7-2 and TRBJ2-2, reads GAGVSQSPSNKVTEKGKDVELRCDPISGHTALYWYRQSLGQGLEFLIYFQGNSAPDKSGLPSDRFSAERTGGSVSTLTIQRTQQEDSAVYLCASTLGIGGRKSTGELFFGEGSRLTVL.